This T cell receptor beta chain was sequenced during a study of CD8 T cells in Susac syndrome. The RNA, about 0.45 to 1 ug, was put through reverse transcription using random hexamers. TCRdb re-called the immunoSEQ multiplex PCR reads with MiXCR, one entry per CDR3 protein. Here the sample spans some 180,000 distinct CDR3 sequences, just under 95% being singletons. V dropped 4 bases and J dropped 0 bases, with 13 bases sitting between them. CDR3 length: 16 residues. The germline V gene has CDR1 SGHDN and CDR2 FVKESK. The source of this sequence is a human donor with Susac syndrome. The chain has TRBV14 and TRBJ1-3; no definite D call. Specimen: CD4+ T cells from PBMCs. CDR3 loop: CASSPIDVPSGNTIYF. In nucleotides, the CDR3 is TGTGCCAGCAGCCCCATCGACGTCCCCTCTGGAAACACCATATATTTT.